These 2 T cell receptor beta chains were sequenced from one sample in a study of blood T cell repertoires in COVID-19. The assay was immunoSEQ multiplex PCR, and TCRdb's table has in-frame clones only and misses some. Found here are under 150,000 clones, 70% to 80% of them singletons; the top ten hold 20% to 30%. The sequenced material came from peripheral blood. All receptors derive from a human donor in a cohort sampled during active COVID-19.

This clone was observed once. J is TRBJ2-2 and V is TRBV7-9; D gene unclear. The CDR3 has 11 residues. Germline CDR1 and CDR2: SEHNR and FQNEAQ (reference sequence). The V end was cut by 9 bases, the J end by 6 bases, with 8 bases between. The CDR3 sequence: CASFVSGELFF. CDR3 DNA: TGTGCCAGTTTCGTTTCCGGGGAGCTGTTTTTT. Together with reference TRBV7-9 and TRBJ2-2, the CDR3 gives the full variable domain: DTGVSQNPRHKITKRGQNVTFRCDPISEHNRLYWYRQTLGQGPEFLTYFQNEAQLEKSRLLSDRFSAERPKGSFSTLEIQRTEQGDSAMYLCASFVSGELFFGEGSRLTVL.

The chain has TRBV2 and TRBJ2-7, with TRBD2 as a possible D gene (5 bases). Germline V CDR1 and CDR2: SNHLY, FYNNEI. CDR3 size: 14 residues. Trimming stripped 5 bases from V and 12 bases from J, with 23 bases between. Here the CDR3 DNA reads TGTGCCAGCAGTACCCGTCGCGGGCGTACCCTGGGGTACTTC. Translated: CASSTRRGRTLGYF.